The 5 T cell receptor beta chains in this list originate from one sample, sequenced in a study of T cell responses to AZD1222 COVID-19 vaccine. Using immunoSEQ multiplex PCR, the repertoire was profiled, and TCRdb retains in-frame clones only, with some absent. The sample lists 130,000 to 150,000 clones, under 95% seen once, with around 5% in the top ten. The source material was peripheral blood, sampled on day 0 of AZD1222 vaccination. Receptors originate from an adult in good health.

The V and J genes are TRBV7-8 and TRBJ1-1; the D is unclear. CDR3 length: 14 residues. The ends were cut back, 5 bases at V and 9 bases at J, with 19 bases in the middle. From germline, CDR1 is SGHVS and CDR2 FQNEAQ. The CDR3 DNA reads TGTGCCAGCAGCCCCCATCGAGGATTAGGGAAAGCTTTCTTT. This translates into CASSPHRGLGKAFF.

This chain joins TRBV6-5 and TRBJ1-1; 7 positions agree with TRBD1. CDR1 and CDR2 from the germline V gene are MNHEY and SVGAGI. With V trimmed by 4 bases and J by 0 bases, 2 bases remained unmatched. CDR3 size: 14 residues. CDR3 nucleotides: TGTGCCAGCAGTTGGACAGGAGTGAACACTGAAGCTTTCTTT. Protein product: CASSWTGVNTEAFF.

This clone is a singleton in its sample. This sequence joins TRBV5-4 and TRBJ1-2; D is undetermined. The CDR3 contains 14 residues. The V and J ends lost 0 bases and 0 bases respectively, with 6 bases between them. Germline V CDR1 and CDR2: SGHNT, YYREEE (reference sequence). In DNA, the CDR3 is TGTGCCAGCAGCTTGGACACCGCTAACTATGGCTACACCTTC. Amino acid sequence: CASSLDTANYGYTF. The whole variable domain, filled in from reference TRBV5-4 and TRBJ1-2, reads ETGVTQSPTHLIKTRGQQVTLRCSSQSGHNTVSWYQQALGQGPQFIFQYYREEENGRGNFPPRFSGLQFPNYSSELNVNALELDDSALYLCASSLDTANYGYTFGSGTRLTVV.

The V and J genes are TRBV19 and TRBJ2-3, with no clear D. Between the trimmed V and J ends, which lost 3 bases and 0 bases, there was a span of 10 bases. The CDR3 runs to 15 residues. The germline V gene has CDR1 LNHDA and CDR2 SQIVND (reference sequence). CDR3: CASSIRGYSTDTQYF. The CDR3 nucleotides read TGTGCCAGTAGTATTCGAGGATATAGCACAGATACGCAGTATTTT.

The rearrangement uses TRBV7-3 and TRBJ2-7; 7 nucleotides align to TRBD1. Germline lookup yields CDR1 SGHTA and CDR2 FQGTGA. Trimming at V came to 5 bases and at J to 7 bases, leaving 8 bases not matched to a gene. CDR3 length equals 13 residues. CDR3 DNA: TGTGCCAGCAGCCCCGAGAGGGGGCGGGAGCAGTACTTC. Translation gives CASSPERGREQYF. Variable domain in full (rest from reference TRBV7-3 and TRBJ2-7): GAGVSQTPSNKVTEKGKYVELRCDPISGHTALYWYRQSLGQGPEFLIYFQGTGAADDSGLPNDRFFAVRPEGSVSTLKIQRTERGDSAVYLCASSPERGREQYFGPGTRLTVT.